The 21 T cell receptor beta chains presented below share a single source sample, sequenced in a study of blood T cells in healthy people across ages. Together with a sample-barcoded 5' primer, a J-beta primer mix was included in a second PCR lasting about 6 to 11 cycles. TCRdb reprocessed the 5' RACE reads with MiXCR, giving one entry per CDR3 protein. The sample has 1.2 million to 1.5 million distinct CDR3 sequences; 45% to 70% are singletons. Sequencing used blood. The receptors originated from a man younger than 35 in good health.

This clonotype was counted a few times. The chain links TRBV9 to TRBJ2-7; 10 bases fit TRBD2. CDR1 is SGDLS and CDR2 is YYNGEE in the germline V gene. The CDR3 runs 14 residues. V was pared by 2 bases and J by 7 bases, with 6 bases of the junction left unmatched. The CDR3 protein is CASSVSGGLEEQYF. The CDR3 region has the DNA TGTGCCAGCAGCGTTAGCGGGGGGTTGGAAGAGCAGTACTTC. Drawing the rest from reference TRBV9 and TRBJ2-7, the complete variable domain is DSGVTQTPKHLITATGQRVTLRCSPRSGDLSVYWYQQSLDQGLQFLIQYYNGEERAKGNILERFSAQQFPDLHSELNLSSLELGDSALYFCASSVSGGLEEQYFGPGTRLTVT.

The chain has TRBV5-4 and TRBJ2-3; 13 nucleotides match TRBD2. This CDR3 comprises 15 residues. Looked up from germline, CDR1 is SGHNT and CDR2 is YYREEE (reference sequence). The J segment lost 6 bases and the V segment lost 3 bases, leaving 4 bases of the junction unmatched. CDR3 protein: CASSSGLAGRDTQYF. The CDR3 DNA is TGTGCCAGCAGCTCGGGACTAGCGGGAAGGGATACGCAGTATTTT.

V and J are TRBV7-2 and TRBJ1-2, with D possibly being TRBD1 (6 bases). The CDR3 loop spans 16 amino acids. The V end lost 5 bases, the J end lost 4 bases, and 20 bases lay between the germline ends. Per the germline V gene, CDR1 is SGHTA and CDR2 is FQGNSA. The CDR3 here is CASSPRGGGLAYGYTF. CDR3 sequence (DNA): TGTGCCAGCAGCCCCCGTGGGGGGGGGCTGGCCTATGGCTACACCTTC.

The CDR3 coding sequence is TGTGCCATCAGTGACCCCGTACACCGGTTTAACAATGAGCAGTTCTTC. Translated, it gives CAISDPVHRFNNEQFF. The V and J genes are TRBV10-3 and TRBJ2-1; D remains unclear. The CDR3 contains 16 residues. CDR1 and CDR2 from the germline V gene are ENHRY and SYGVKD. Trimming pared 3 bases from V and 5 bases from J, leaving 17 bases between.

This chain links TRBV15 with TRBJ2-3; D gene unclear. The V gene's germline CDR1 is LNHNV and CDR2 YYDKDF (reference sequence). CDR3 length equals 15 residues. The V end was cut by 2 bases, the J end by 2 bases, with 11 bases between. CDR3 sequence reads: CATSRPSRLTDTQYF. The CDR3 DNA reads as TGTGCCACCAGCAGACCCTCCAGACTCACAGATACGCAGTATTTT.

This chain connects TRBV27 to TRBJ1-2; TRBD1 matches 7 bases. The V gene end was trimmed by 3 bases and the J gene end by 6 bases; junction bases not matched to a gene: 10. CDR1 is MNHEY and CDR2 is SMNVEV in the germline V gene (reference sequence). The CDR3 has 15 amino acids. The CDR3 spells CASSFRQGSLDGYTF. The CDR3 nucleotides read TGTGCCAGCAGTTTTCGACAGGGCAGTTTGGATGGCTACACCTTC.

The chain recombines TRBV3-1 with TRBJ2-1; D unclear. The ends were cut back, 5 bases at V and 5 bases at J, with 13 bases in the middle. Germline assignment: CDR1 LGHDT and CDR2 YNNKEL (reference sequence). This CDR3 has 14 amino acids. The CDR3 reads CASSSVWEDNEQFF. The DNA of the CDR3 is TGTGCCAGCAGCTCAGTTTGGGAAGACAATGAGCAGTTCTTC.

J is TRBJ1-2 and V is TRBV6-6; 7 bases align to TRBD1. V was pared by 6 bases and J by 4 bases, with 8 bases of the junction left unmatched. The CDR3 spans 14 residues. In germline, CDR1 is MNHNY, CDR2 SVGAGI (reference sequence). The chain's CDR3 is CASRTTGSIYGYTF. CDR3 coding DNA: TGTGCCAGCAGGACGACAGGGAGCATCTATGGCTACACCTTC.

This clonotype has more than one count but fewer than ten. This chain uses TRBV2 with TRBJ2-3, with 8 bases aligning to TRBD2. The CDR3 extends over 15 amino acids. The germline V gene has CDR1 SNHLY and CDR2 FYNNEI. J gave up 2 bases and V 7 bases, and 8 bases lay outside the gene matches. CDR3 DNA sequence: TGTGCCAGCAACCTTCTAGCGGGTACCACAGATACGCAGTATTTT. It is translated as CASNLLAGTTDTQYF.

CDR3 residues: CASSLTPATDTQYF. The CDR3 DNA sequence: TGCGCCAGCAGCCTCACCCCAGCCACAGATACGCAGTATTTT. The chain is built from TRBV4-1 and TRBJ2-3, with D hard to call. The CDR3 length is 14 residues. CDR1 and CDR2 (germline): MGHRA, YSYEKL. Trimming took 4 bases from V and 2 from J, leaving 10 bases between them.

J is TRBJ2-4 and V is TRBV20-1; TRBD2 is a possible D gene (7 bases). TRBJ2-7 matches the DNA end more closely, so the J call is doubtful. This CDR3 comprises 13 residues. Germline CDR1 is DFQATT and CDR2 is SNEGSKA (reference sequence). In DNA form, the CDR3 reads TGCAGTGCTAGGCGAGGGGGGGCGTACGAGCAGTACTTC. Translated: CSARRGGAYEQYF.

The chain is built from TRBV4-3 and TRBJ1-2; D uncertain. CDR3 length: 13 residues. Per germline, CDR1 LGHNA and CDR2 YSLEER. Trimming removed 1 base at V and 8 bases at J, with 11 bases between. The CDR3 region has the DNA TGCGCCAGCAGCCAAGGTTTTGCCCGCGGCTACACCTTC. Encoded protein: CASSQGFARGYTF.

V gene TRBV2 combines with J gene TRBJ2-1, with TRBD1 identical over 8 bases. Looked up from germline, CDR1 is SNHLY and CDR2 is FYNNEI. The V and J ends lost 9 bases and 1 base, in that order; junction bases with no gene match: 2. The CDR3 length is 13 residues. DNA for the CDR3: TGTGCCAGTGGACAGGGTTCCTACAATGAGCAGTTCTTC. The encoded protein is CASGQGSYNEQFF.

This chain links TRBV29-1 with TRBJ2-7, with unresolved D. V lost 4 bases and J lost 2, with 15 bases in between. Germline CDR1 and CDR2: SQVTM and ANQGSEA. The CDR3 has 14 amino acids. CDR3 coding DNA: TGCAGCGTTGCTGGGCAAGGTGAGACCTACGAGCAGTACTTC. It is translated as CSVAGQGETYEQYF.

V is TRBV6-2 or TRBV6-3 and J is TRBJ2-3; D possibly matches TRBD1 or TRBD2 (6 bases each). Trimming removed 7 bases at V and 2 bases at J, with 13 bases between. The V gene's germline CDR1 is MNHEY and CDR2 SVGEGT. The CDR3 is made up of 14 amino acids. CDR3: CASTLGGHTDTQYF. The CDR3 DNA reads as TGTGCCAGCACCCTAGGGGGGCACACAGATACGCAGTATTTT.

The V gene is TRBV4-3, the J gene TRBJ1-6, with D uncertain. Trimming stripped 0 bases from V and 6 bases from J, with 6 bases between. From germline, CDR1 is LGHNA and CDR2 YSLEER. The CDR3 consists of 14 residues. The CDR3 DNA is TGCGCCAGCAGCCAAGATCTAAGTAATTCACCCCTCCACTTT. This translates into CASSQDLSNSPLHF.

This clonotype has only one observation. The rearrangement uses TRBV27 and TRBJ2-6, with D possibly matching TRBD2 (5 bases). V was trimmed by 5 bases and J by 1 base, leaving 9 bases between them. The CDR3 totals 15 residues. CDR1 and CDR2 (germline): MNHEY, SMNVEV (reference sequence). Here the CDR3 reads CASSTEGSGANVLTF. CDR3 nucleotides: TGTGCCAGCAGTACCGAGGGTTCTGGGGCCAACGTCCTGACTTTC.

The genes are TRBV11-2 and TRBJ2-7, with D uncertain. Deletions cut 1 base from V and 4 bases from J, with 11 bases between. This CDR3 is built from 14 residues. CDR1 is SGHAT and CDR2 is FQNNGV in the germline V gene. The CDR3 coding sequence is TGTGCCAGCAGCTTAGCGGGTCACCGATACGAGCAGTACTTC. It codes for CASSLAGHRYEQYF.

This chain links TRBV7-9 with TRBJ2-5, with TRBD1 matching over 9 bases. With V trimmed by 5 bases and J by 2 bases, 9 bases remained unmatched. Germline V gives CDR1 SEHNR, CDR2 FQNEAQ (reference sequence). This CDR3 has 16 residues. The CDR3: CASSVGTGLRQETQYF. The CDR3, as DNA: TGTGCCAGCAGCGTCGGGACAGGGCTTAGGCAAGAGACCCAGTACTTC.

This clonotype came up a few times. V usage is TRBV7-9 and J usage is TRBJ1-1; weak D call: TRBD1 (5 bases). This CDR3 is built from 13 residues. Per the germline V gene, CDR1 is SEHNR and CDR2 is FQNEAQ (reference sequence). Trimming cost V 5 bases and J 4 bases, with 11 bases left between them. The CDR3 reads CASSTPRVTEAFF. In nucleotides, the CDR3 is TGTGCCAGCAGCACTCCCAGGGTCACTGAAGCTTTCTTT.

DNA of the CDR3: TGCGCCAGCAGCATAATAAATGAGCAGTTCTTC. The encoded protein is CASSIINEQFF. The V call is TRBV5-1, the J call TRBJ2-1; D uncertain. Germline CDR1 is SGHRS and CDR2 is YFSETQ. Trimming took 4 bases from V and 7 from J, leaving 6 bases between them. This CDR3 has 11 residues.